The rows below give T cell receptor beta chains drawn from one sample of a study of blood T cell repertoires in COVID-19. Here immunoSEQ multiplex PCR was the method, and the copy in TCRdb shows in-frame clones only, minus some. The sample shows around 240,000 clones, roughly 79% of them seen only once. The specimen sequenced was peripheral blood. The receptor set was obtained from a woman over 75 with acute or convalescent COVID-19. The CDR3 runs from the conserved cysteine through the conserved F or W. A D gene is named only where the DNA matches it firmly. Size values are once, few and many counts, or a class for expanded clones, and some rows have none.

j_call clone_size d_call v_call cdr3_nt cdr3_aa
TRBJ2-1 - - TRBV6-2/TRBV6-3 TGTGCCAGCAGTTACGGGGGGGCGTTCGACAATGAGCAGTTCTTC CASSYGGAFDNEQFF
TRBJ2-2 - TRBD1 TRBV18 TGTGCCAGCTCAACACCAGGGGGACGCACCGGGGAGCTGTTTTTT CASSTPGGRTGELFF
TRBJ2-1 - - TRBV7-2 TGTGCCAGCAGCGTAGCTGGCGGGAACAATGAGCAGTTCTTC CASSVAGGNNEQFF
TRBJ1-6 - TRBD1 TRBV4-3 TGCGCCAGCAGCCAAGAAGGGGGCCGGGGGGGTTCACCCCTCCACTTT CASSQEGGRGGSPLHF
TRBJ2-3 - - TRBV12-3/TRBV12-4 TGTGCCAGCAGTTTAGCGGAGATTGATACGCAGTATTTT CASSLAEIDTQYF
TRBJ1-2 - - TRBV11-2 TGTGCCAGCAGCCCACTCCCGCGGGCGACCTATGGCTACACCTTC CASSPLPRATYGYTF
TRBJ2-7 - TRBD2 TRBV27 TGTGCCAGCAGCCTGGGACTAGCGGGTTACGAGCAGTACTTC CASSLGLAGYEQYF
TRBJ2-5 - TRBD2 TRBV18 TGTGCCAGCTCACCCCAAGGGACCTGGGGAGGGTCGTTAGAGACCCAGTACTTC CASSPQGTWGGSLETQYF
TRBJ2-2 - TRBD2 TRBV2 TGTGCCAGCAGTGAAGCGCTTCTAGCGGGAGCCGCCGGGGAGCTGTTTTTT CASSEALLAGAAGELFF
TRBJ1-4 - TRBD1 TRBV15 TGTGCCACCACCAGAGGGGGCAGGGTATCTGGCAAACTGTTTTTT CATTRGGRVSGKLFF
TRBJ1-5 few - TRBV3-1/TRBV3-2 TGTGCCAGCAGCCAAGATCCAGGGAATAGCAATCAGCCCCAGCATTTT CASSQDPGNSNQPQHF
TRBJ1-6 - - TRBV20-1 TGCAGTGCTAGTTTCCGACAGAATTTTGATTCACCCCTCCACTTT CSASFRQNFDSPLHF
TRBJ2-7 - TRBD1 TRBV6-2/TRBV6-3 TGTGCCAGCAGTTATTTCGGACAGGGTAACGAGCAGTACTTC CASSYFGQGNEQYF
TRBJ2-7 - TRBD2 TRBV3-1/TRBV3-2 TGTGCCAGCAGCCCGACTAGCGGGGGATCATCGAAGCAGTACTTC CASSPTSGGSSKQYF
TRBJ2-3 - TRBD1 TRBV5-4 TGTGCCAGCAGCTTTGTCCGCTTGGGCAGGGGGACAGATACGCAGTATTTT CASSFVRLGRGTDTQYF
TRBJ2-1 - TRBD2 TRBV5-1 TGCGCCAGCAGCTTGGTCCTAGCGGGAGGGCCTGAGCAGTTCTTC CASSLVLAGGPEQFF
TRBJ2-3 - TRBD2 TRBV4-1 TGCGCCAGCAGCCAAGGACTAGCGGGGGAAAATACGCAGTATTTT CASSQGLAGENTQYF
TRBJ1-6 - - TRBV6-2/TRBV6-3 TGTGCCAGCAGCTCCAGCTCCTATAATTCACCCCTCCACTTT CASSSSSYNSPLHF
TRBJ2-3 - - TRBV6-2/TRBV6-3 TGTGCCAGCAGTTACTCGCGACAGGTGGGCACAGATACGCAGTATTTT CASSYSRQVGTDTQYF
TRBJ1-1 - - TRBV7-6 TGTGCCAGCAGCTTAACCTCCCAGGGTACGACTGAAGCTTTCTTT CASSLTSQGTTEAFF
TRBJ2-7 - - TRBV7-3 TGTGCCAGCAGCCTCGACAAGTCTCTCGAGCAGTACTTC CASSLDKSLEQYF
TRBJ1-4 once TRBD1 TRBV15 TGTGCCACCAGCAGAGATAGGGACAGTAGTAATGAAAAACTGTTTTTT CATSRDRDSSNEKLFF
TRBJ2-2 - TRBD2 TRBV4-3 TGCGCCAGCAGCCCTAAAGTACCAGGACTAGCGGCCGGGGAGCTGTTTTTT CASSPKVPGLAAGELFF
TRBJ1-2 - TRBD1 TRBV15 TGTGCCACCAGCAGAGTACCGGGACAGGTCTATGGCTACACCTTC CATSRVPGQVYGYTF
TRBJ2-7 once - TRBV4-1 TGCGCCAGCAGCCAAGGGGACACTATCTACGAGCAGTACTTC CASSQGDTIYEQYF
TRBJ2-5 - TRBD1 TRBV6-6 TGTGCCAGCAGTACAACAGGGGTTGAGACCCAGTACTTC CASSTTGVETQYF
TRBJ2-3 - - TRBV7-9 TGTGCCAGCAGCTTAGTGGGGGCGTTGGGCACAGATACGCAGTATTTT CASSLVGALGTDTQYF
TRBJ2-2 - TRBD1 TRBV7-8 TGTGCCAGCAGCCAGGACAGGGCCAGGACCGGGGAGCTGTTTTTT CASSQDRARTGELFF
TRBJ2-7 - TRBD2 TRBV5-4 TGTGCCAGCAGTTCACCTCGAGCGGGAAGGTACGAGCAGTACTTC CASSSPRAGRYEQYF
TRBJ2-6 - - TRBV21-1 TGTGCCAGCAGCAAAGGGGGGACAGGGCTTGGGGCCAACGTCCTGACTTTC CASSKGGTGLGANVLTF
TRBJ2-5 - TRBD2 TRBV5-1 TGCGCCAGCAGCGCCACCGGGACTAGCGGCCAAGAGACCCAGTACTTC CASSATGTSGQETQYF
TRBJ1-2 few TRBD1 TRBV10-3 TGTGCCATCAGTGAGCCAGGGACAGGGGAAGATGGCTACACCTTC CAISEPGTGEDGYTF
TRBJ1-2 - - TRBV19 TGTGCCAGTAGTATATTACCAGGGAACTATGGCTACACCTTC CASSILPGNYGYTF
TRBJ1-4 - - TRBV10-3 TGTGCCACCCGGGTGAGAACAAGTTCGGAAAAACTGTTTTTT CATRVRTSSEKLFF
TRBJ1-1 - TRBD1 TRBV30 TGTGCCTGGAGTGTACTGCCAGGGGGGCGGACTGAAGCTTTCTTT CAWSVLPGGRTEAFF
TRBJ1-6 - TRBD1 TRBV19 TGTGCCAGTAGTTCCTTCCTCGGACAGGGTGGGTCACCCCTCCACTTT CASSSFLGQGGSPLHF
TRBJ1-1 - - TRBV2 TGTGCCAGCAGTGACTCGGGGTTGAACACTGAAGCTTTCTTT CASSDSGLNTEAFF
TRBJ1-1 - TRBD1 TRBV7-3 TGTGCCAGCAGCTTAACCGGGACAGGGAGGACTGAAGCTTTCTTT CASSLTGTGRTEAFF
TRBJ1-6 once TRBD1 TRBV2 TGTGCCAGCAGTGAATTGGGACAGGGGTCTTGGATTGGTAATTCACCCCTCCACTTT CASSELGQGSWIGNSPLHF
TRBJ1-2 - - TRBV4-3 TGCGCCAGCAGCCCAGGTAATTCTGGCTACACCTTC CASSPGNSGYTF
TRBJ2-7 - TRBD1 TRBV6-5 TGTGCCGGAAGGACAGGGCGTTACGAGCAGTACTTC CAGRTGRYEQYF
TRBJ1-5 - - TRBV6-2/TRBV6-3 TGTGCCAGCAGTCGACAGGCGGATCAGCCCCAGCATTTT CASSRQADQPQHF
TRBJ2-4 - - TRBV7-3 TGTGCCAGCAGCTTAGCAGGGAAGGGAAACATTCAGTACTTC CASSLAGKGNIQYF
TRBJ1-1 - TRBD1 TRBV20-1 TGCAGTGCTAGTGGGATTACAGGGACAGCTACTGAAGCTTTCTTT CSASGITGTATEAFF
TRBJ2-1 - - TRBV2 TGTGCCAGCAGTGAAGACAGGTCCACCTACAATGAGCAGTTCTTC CASSEDRSTYNEQFF
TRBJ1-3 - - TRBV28 TGTGCCAGCAGTTCCGGACAATCCTCTGGAAACACCATATATTTT CASSSGQSSGNTIYF